This T cell receptor beta chain appears in the sequencing data of a study of cytomegalovirus exposure and HLA in healthy donors. Background on the study: The same platform was used for the roughly 110 validation repertoires as for the approximately 720 first-cohort repertoires, as reported in a later analysis. Notes on the study in general: According to a subsequent analysis, TCR clusters identified in the first cohort showed a tendency to co-occur across the approximately 120 validation repertoires.

For this clone: Antigen specificity is unknown.

The CDR3 extends over 15 amino acids. The germline V gene has CDR1 MNHEY and CDR2 SMNVEV (reference sequence). Trimming left V 6 bases short and J 3 bases short, with 18 bases between. Libraries were prepared by immunoSEQ multiplex PCR; TCRdb keeps only in-frame clonotypes and omits some of them. The data contain a few hundred thousand clones, approximately 88% of them singletons. The donors were members of the validation cohort, which comprised about 120 subjects and was separate from the first cohort of several hundred subjects. The clonotype comes from a woman aged 25 to 45 in good health and CMV-seropositive. The gene calls are TRBV27 and TRBJ2-7; maybe TRBD1 (6 bases). The sequenced material came from PBMCs. The CDR3 DNA reads TGTGCCAGCAGATTCCAGGGGAAAGGCGGCTACGAGCAGTACTTC. Amino acid sequence: CASRFQGKGGYEQYF.